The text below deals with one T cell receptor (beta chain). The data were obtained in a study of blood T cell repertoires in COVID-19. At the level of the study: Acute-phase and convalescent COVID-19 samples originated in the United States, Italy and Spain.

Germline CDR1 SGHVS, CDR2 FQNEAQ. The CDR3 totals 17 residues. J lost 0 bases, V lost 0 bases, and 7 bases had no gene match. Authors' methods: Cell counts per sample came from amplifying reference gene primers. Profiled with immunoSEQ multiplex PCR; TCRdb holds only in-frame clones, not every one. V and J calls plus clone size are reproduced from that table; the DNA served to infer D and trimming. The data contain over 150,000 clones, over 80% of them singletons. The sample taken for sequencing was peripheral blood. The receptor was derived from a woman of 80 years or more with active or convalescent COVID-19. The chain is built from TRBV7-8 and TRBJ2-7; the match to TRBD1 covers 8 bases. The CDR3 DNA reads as TGTGCCAGCAGCTTAGCCCGGACAGGGCCTAGCTCCTACGAGCAGTACTTC. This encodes CASSLARTGPSSYEQYF.